The source of this T cell receptor (beta chain) is a study of T cell responses to AZD1222 COVID-19 vaccine. The method was immunoSEQ multiplex PCR; TCRdb's version includes in-frame clones alone and lacks a portion of them. Of roughly 200,000 clones listed, 94% are singletons. Trimming at V came to 2 bases and at J to 2 bases, leaving 3 bases not matched to a gene. CDR3 length: 14 amino acids. Germline V gene lookup returns CDR1 SGHNT and CDR2 YYREEE (reference sequence). This TCR was recovered from an adult who received the MenACWY meningococcal vaccine as a control. The chain carries TRBV5-4 and TRBJ2-7, with 8 bases lining up with TRBD2. This specimen consisted of peripheral blood, obtained 28 days after the second dose of the MenACWY control vaccine. CDR3 sequence reads: CASSLAGAPYEQYF. The CDR3 bases are TGTGCCAGCAGCTTAGCGGGAGCCCCCTACGAGCAGTACTTC.